Below are 25 T cell receptor beta chains sequenced from a single sample in a study of response to subunit inactivated influenza vaccine. Via MiXCR, TCRdb re-called the RT-PCR reads, giving one row per CDR3 protein. The sample lists over 150,000 distinct CDR3 sequences; around 10% were seen once. The sequenced sample was CD8+ T cells sorted from PBMCs, obtained less than 30 months after vaccination. The source is a man aged 50 to 69 who received an inactivated influenza vaccine.

This clonotype showed up just a few times. The chain carries TRBV6-1 and TRBJ1-5; D is undetermined. Germline CDR1 MNHNS, CDR2 SASEGT. Deletions cut 3 bases from V and 0 bases from J, with 9 bases between. This CDR3 has 15 residues. The CDR3 is CASSDGRFSNQPQHF. The CDR3 DNA reads TGTGCCAGCAGTGATGGGCGGTTTAGCAATCAGCCCCAGCATTTT.

This rearrangement joins TRBV4-2 to TRBJ2-3; no clear D gene. Germline CDR1 reads LGHNA; CDR2 reads YNFKEQ. The CDR3 runs to 17 residues. V dropped 0 bases and J dropped 1 base, with 14 bases sitting between them. This CDR3 reads CASSQELLMVGTDTQYF. The CDR3 region has the DNA TGTGCCAGCAGCCAAGAGTTATTAATGGTGGGCACAGATACGCAGTATTTT.

This clonotype was recorded at least ten times. The genes are TRBV20-1 and TRBJ2-7, with TRBD2 matching 9 bases. Germline loops: CDR1 DFQATT, CDR2 SNEGSKA (reference sequence). J lost 6 bases, V lost 2 bases, and 11 bases had no gene match. The CDR3 spans 15 residues. In DNA form, the CDR3 reads TGCAGTGCTAGACCGATGGCGGGAGGGACTCCCGAGCAGTACTTC. Protein product: CSARPMAGGTPEQYF.

The rearrangement links TRBV27 to TRBJ2-7, with 7 bases aligning to TRBD2. Germline V gene lookup returns CDR1 MNHEY and CDR2 SMNVEV (reference sequence). The CDR3 covers 15 residues. With V trimmed by 4 bases and J by 2 bases, 8 bases remained unmatched. The CDR3 is CASSSLAGRTYEQYF. CDR3 bases: TGTGCCAGCAGTTCCTTAGCGGGCCGCACCTACGAGCAGTACTTC.

This chain joins TRBV7-3 and TRBJ2-1, with a possible D match to TRBD2 (6 bases). Between the trimmed V and J ends, which lost 5 bases and 6 bases, there was a span of 20 bases. The CDR3 has 16 residues. CDR1 is SGHTA and CDR2 is FQGTGA in the germline V gene. The CDR3 loop reads CASSPRRKGLFNEQFF. The CDR3 DNA is TGTGCCAGCAGCCCCAGGCGGAAGGGACTTTTCAATGAGCAGTTCTTC.

Comment on this clonotype: The germline gene is not matched at one end of the junction; a read error may be the cause. The genes are TRBV7-9 and TRBJ2-1, with D hard to call. This CDR3 has 16 residues. Germline V gene data show CDR1 as SEHNR and CDR2 as FQNEAQ (reference sequence). CDR3 DNA sequence: TGTGCCAGAAGCTTAGGTCAGCTCCCGGCGGTCTATGAGCAGTTCTTC. This encodes CARSLGQLPAVYEQFF.

This clonotype came up a few times. This sequence joins TRBV29-1 and TRBJ2-5; the D is unclear. Germline V gives CDR1 SQVTM, CDR2 ANQGSEA. The V end lost 3 bases, the J end lost 4 bases, and 21 bases lay between the germline ends. CDR3 length: 16 residues. The CDR3, as DNA: TGCAGCGTTGAGTTTCGGGCAGCGAGTCCAAGAGAGACCCAGTACTTC. Translated: CSVEFRAASPRETQYF.

This clonotype turned up a few times. The chain is built from TRBV5-1 and TRBJ2-1, with TRBD2 matching 7 bases. Per germline, CDR1 SGHRS and CDR2 YFSETQ. The CDR3 has 16 amino acids. Unmatched junction bases numbered 10, after V lost 0 bases and J lost 7 bases. Written as DNA, the CDR3 is TGCGCCAGCAGCTTGGACTTTAGCGGGCCGGGGAATGAGCAGTTCTTC. Translated, it gives CASSLDFSGPGNEQFF.

V gene TRBV20-1 combines with J gene TRBJ2-7; unclear D gene. CDR1 is DFQATT, CDR2 SNEGSKA, per germline (reference sequence). Trimming took 6 bases from V and 2 from J, leaving 17 bases between them. This CDR3 comprises 14 residues. The CDR3 here is CSAPPAGPTYEQYF. Written as DNA, the CDR3 is TGCAGTGCCCCCCCCGCCGGGCCGACCTACGAGCAGTACTTC.

The CDR3 sequence: CASSFSQHYGYTF. The DNA of the CDR3 is TGTGCCAGCAGTTTTAGCCAACACTATGGCTACACCTTC. The rearrangement uses TRBV12-3 or TRBV12-4 and TRBJ1-2, with D hard to call. This CDR3 contains 13 residues. V shed 3 bases and J shed 3 bases, with 8 bases lying between them.

The rearrangement joins TRBV24-1 to TRBJ2-2; 11 bases align to TRBD1. Germline V lookup: CDR1 KGHDR, CDR2 SFDVKD. The CDR3 is 16 residues long. Unmatched junction bases numbered 4, after V lost 3 bases and J lost 5 bases. The CDR3 DNA sequence: TGTGCCACCAGTGATCCCGGGACAGGGGGGACCGGGGAGCTGTTTTTT. Amino acids: CATSDPGTGGTGELFF.

The rearrangement links TRBV14 to TRBJ2-5; D unclear. V shed 5 bases and J shed 0 bases, with 10 bases lying between them. Germline V gene sequence: CDR1 SGHDN, CDR2 FVKESK. The CDR3 has 14 amino acids. For the CDR3, the DNA is TGTGCCAGCAGCGGCCACCCGAACCAAGAGACCCAGTACTTC. It specifies CASSGHPNQETQYF. Combining the CDR3 with reference TRBV14 and TRBJ2-5 gives the whole variable domain EAGVTQFPSHSVIEKGQTVTLRCDPISGHDNLYWYRRVMGKEIKFLLHFVKESKQDESGMPNNRFLAERTGGTYSTLKVQPAELEDSGVYFCASSGHPNQETQYFGPGTRLLVL.

This clonotype was picked up a small number of times. The chain's CDR3 is CASSLDRGREPQHF. The CDR3 region has the DNA TGTGCCAGCAGTTTAGACAGGGGGCGCGAGCCCCAGCATTTT. The V and J genes are TRBV28 and TRBJ1-5; 10 bases are a match to TRBD1. The V segment lost 2 bases and the J segment 8 bases; nucleotides outside the gene matches: 3. The CDR3 is made up of 14 amino acids. Germline loops: CDR1 MDHEN, CDR2 SYDVKM.

This sequence joins TRBV15 and TRBJ1-1, with 7 bases aligning to TRBD1. CDR1 and CDR2 from the germline V gene are LNHNV and YYDKDF (reference sequence). The length of the CDR3 is 14 residues. Unmatched junction bases numbered 9, after V lost 6 bases and J lost 5 bases. The CDR3 nucleotides are TGTGCCACCAGAGAATTCGACAGGGATACTGAAGCTTTCTTT. Protein: CATREFDRDTEAFF.

This rearrangement joins TRBV4-2 to TRBJ2-7; no definite D call. V was pared by 2 bases and J by 1 base, with 0 bases between. The germline CDR1 and CDR2 sequences are LGHNA and YNFKEQ. The CDR3 sequence is 11 residues long. The CDR3 here is CASSQSYEQYF. DNA for the CDR3: TGTGCCAGCAGCCAATCCTACGAGCAGTACTTC.

This clonotype was counted only a few times. The rearrangement uses TRBV5-6 and TRBJ2-3; TRBD1 or TRBD2 may be the D gene (5 bases each). Germline lookup yields CDR1 SGHDT and CDR2 YYEEEE. The CDR3 has 19 residues. The V gene lost 0 bases and the J gene lost 2 bases, with 22 bases spanning the gap. Here the CDR3 DNA reads TGTGCCAGCAGCTTGGAGGGACGCTTGGGGCCCATCCCCACAGATACGCAGTATTTT. Translated, it gives CASSLEGRLGPIPTDTQYF.

This clonotype was observed many times. The chain employs TRBV4-3 and TRBJ2-2, with D perhaps matching TRBD2 (5 bases). V was shortened by 0 bases and J by 4 bases, with 12 bases between the two germline ends. Germline V gene lookup returns CDR1 LGHNA and CDR2 YSLEER. This CDR3 contains 16 residues. CDR3 in amino acids: CASSQDGLAGTGELFF. The CDR3 nucleotides read TGCGCCAGCAGCCAAGATGGTCTAGCAGGCACCGGGGAGCTGTTTTTT.

The chain recombines TRBV5-1 with TRBJ2-7, with D possibly called TRBD1 or TRBD2 (5 bases each). CDR3 length: 14 residues. The germline V and J ends were trimmed by 2 bases and 5 bases, with 14 bases remaining between them. CDR1 and CDR2 (germline): SGHRS, YFSETQ. CDR3 sequence reads: CASSLASLGDEQYF. The DNA of the CDR3 is TGCGCCAGCAGCTTAGCCAGTCTGGGGGACGAGCAGTACTTC.

The gene calls are TRBV11-3 and TRBJ1-1; D is uncertain. The CDR3 loop spans 13 amino acids. In germline, CDR1 is SGHNT, CDR2 YENEEA. V was trimmed by 4 bases and J by 1 base, leaving 7 bases between them. CDR3 DNA: TGTGCCAGCAGCTATTCCACGAACACTGAAGCTTTCTTT. Translating it yields CASSYSTNTEAFF.

J is TRBJ2-7 and V is TRBV14, with 7 bases that match TRBD1. Trimming at V came to 6 bases and at J to 3 bases, leaving 14 bases not matched to a gene. The germline V gene has CDR1 SGHDN and CDR2 FVKESK. This CDR3 is 16 amino acids long. CDR3 bases: TGTGCCAGCAGTCAACCAGGGGGACAATCATTCTACGAGCAGTACTTC. It specifies CASSQPGGQSFYEQYF.

This clonotype showed up just a few times. The chain combines TRBV7-6 with TRBJ2-5; perhaps TRBD1 as D (7 bases). The CDR3 has 14 amino acids. Trimming shortened V by 3 bases and J by 4 bases, and 12 bases separated the two germline ends. Germline values: CDR1 SGHVS, CDR2 FNYEAQ. The DNA of the CDR3 is TGTGCCAGCAGCTTTCAGGGGGGTCCAGAGACCCAGTACTTC. Translation gives CASSFQGGPETQYF.

V usage is TRBV19 and J usage is TRBJ1-1; D uncertain. Germline CDR1 is LNHDA and CDR2 is SQIVND (reference sequence). Trimming shortened V by 5 bases and J by 5 bases, and 18 bases separated the two germline ends. The CDR3 length is 15 residues. The DNA for the CDR3 is TGTGCCAGTAGTTTCGGGATGCAGTCCGGGACTGAAGCTTTCTTT. Translation gives CASSFGMQSGTEAFF.

This clonotype was seen more than once but under ten times. V gene TRBV4-2 combines with J gene TRBJ2-1; TRBD1 aligns across 8 bases. Germline V gene data show CDR1 as LGHNA and CDR2 as YNFKEQ. The J segment lost 5 bases and the V segment lost 1 base, leaving 1 base of the junction unmatched. This CDR3 has 14 amino acids. The CDR3 is CASSQGTGHNEQFF. For the CDR3, the DNA is TGTGCCAGCAGCCAAGGGACAGGGCACAATGAGCAGTTCTTC.

The rearrangement uses TRBV5-1 and TRBJ2-5; 9 nucleotides agree with TRBD1. Germline CDR1 and CDR2: SGHRS and YFSETQ. The CDR3 totals 16 residues. J lost 2 bases, V lost 4 bases, and 9 bases had no gene match. The CDR3 here is CASSVGQGIVQETQYF. CDR3 DNA: TGCGCCAGCAGCGTAGGACAGGGGATCGTTCAAGAGACCCAGTACTTC.

The chain has TRBV4-1 and TRBJ2-3; no reliable D call. The CDR3 is made up of 15 amino acids. The V gene's germline CDR1 is MGHRA and CDR2 YSYEKL. Deletions cut 1 base from V and 0 bases from J, with 8 bases between. The CDR3 region has the DNA TGCGCCAGCAGCCAAGTGTCAGGTAGCACAGATACGCAGTATTTT. Its protein is CASSQVSGSTDTQYF.